This T cell receptor beta chain came from a study of blood T cell repertoires in COVID-19. Study-level background: Collection of acute and convalescent COVID-19 samples took place in the United States, Italy and Spain. From T cells, B-cell-depleted T cells, or PBMCs came the material, which was cDNA or gDNA.

A single count supports this clone. Authors' analysis steps: Counts of nucleated cells, estimated from reference gene primer amplification, were obtained. Only in-frame clones appear in the TCRdb table, and some are missing; sequencing was by immunoSEQ multiplex PCR. For V, J and clone size, that table is used; D and trimming come from the DNA. The sample includes 70,000 to 90,000 clones, about 83% seen only once; the top ten take about 7.8%. Trimming cost V 6 bases and J 3 bases, with 14 bases left between them. The CDR3 sequence is 14 residues long. Germline V gene data show CDR1 as MNHEY and CDR2 as SVGEGT.

Sample: peripheral blood. J is TRBJ1-1 and V is TRBV6-2 or TRBV6-3, with D possibly being TRBD1 (6 bases). This clonotype originated in a man between 45 and 60 years old with active COVID-19. In nucleotides, the CDR3 is TGTGCCAGCAGCCTACAGGGTTTGGACACTGAAGCTTTCTTT. Translated, it gives CASSLQGLDTEAFF.